Listed below are T cell receptor beta chains from one sample, sequenced in a study of blood T cell repertoires in COVID-19. TCRdb's copy holds only in-frame clones and misses some; the assay was immunoSEQ multiplex PCR. The repertoire holds 100,000 to 150,000 clones, about 85% seen once, with about 3.9% in the top ten. Sample: peripheral blood. The receptors come from a man between 60 and 75 years old with acute or convalescent COVID-19. Each CDR3 is given with its conserved first and last residue. The D gene is left open where the match is weak. Clone size is given for some rows only: seen once, a few or many times, or a class if the clone is expanded.

TRBJ1-1 NA NA TRBV4-2 14 TGTGCCAGCAGCCAAGATTTCGGGAACACTGAAGCTTTCTTT CASSQDFGNTEAFF
TRBJ1-1 TRBD1 NA TRBV7-2 15 TGTGCCAGCAGCTTGTCCGGGACAGCGAACACTGAAGCTTTCTTT CASSLSGTANTEAFF
TRBJ1-2 TRBD1 NA TRBV6-6 14 TGTGCCAGCAGTCTCCCGACAGGGAACTATGGCTACACCTTC CASSLPTGNYGYTF
TRBJ2-5 TRBD2 NA TRBV9 15 TGTGCCAGCAGCGTAGGCACTAGCGGTTGGGAGACCCAGTACTTC CASSVGTSGWETQYF
TRBJ2-7 NA NA TRBV6-2/TRBV6-3 15 TGTGCCAGCAGTTACGATAGCGGAGCCCCCCACGAGCAGTACTTC CASSYDSGAPHEQYF
TRBJ2-3 NA NA TRBV4-2 13 TGTGCCAGCAGCCAAGGTTCAGCGGATACGCAGTATTTT CASSQGSADTQYF
TRBJ2-5 TRBD1 NA TRBV6-6 14 TGTGCCAGCGTCCTACAGGGGGCCCAAGAGACCCAGTACTTC CASVLQGAQETQYF
TRBJ2-3 NA NA TRBV7-2 14 TGTGCCAGCAGCTTCGGGGTTCTTCAAGATACGCAGTATTTT CASSFGVLQDTQYF
TRBJ2-1 NA few TRBV12-5 15 TGTGCTAGTGGTTTAGGTCTAGCGTCGCCCAATGAGCAGTTCTTC CASGLGLASPNEQFF
TRBJ2-4 NA NA TRBV7-2 14 TGTGCCAGCAGCTTAGGGGACTCAGGCAACATTCAGTACTTC CASSLGDSGNIQYF
TRBJ2-7 NA NA TRBV4-3 15 TGCGCCAGCAGCCAAGAGGGCAGGGGACCCTACGAGCAGTACTTC CASSQEGRGPYEQYF
TRBJ1-2 NA NA TRBV10-3 13 TGTGCCATCACCCGGAGCGGGAACTATGGCTACACCTTC CAITRSGNYGYTF
TRBJ1-5 TRBD1 NA TRBV15 14 TGTGCCACCAGCGGACAGGGGGGGGATCAGCCCCAGCATTTT CATSGQGGDQPQHF
TRBJ2-7 NA NA TRBV27 13 TGTGCCAGCAGGGGGGGACAGTACTACGAGCAGTACTTC CASRGGQYYEQYF
TRBJ2-1 NA once TRBV29-1 14 TGCAGCGTTTTGGGGAGGGGGACCTACAATGAGCAGTTCTTC CSVLGRGTYNEQFF
TRBJ2-3 NA NA TRBV12-2 13 TGTGCAAGTCGCCCCCGAGGCACAGATACGCAGTATTTT CASRPRGTDTQYF
TRBJ2-5 NA NA TRBV18 15 TGTGCCAGCTCACCACCGGGCAGCCGAAGGGAGACCCAGTACTTC CASSPPGSRRETQYF
TRBJ2-4 TRBD1 NA TRBV3-1/TRBV3-2 14 TGTGCCAGCAGCCACCAGGGACAGGAGAACATTCAGTACTTC CASSHQGQENIQYF
TRBJ2-5 NA NA TRBV27 12 TGTGCCAGCACGACCAGAGCGGGGACCCAGTACTTC CASTTRAGTQYF
TRBJ2-7 NA NA TRBV9 16 TGTGCCAGCAGCGTAGAGTCTGGGTTGGAGGCCTACGAGCAGTACTTC CASSVESGLEAYEQYF